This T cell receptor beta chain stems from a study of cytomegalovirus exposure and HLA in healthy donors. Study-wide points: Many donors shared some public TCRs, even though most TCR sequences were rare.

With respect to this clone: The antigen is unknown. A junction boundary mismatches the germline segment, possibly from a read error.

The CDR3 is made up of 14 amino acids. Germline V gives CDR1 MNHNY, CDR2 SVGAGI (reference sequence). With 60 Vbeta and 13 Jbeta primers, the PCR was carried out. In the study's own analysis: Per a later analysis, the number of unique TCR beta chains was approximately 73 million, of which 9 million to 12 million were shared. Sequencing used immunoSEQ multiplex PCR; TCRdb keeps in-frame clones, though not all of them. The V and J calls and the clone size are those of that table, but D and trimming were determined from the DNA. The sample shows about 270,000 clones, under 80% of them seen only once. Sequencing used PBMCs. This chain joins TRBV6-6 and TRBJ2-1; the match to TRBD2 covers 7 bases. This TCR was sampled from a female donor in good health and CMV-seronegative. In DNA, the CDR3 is TGTGCCAGCAGCCGCCGGACTAGTAACAATGTGCAGTTCTTC. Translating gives CASSRRTSNNVQFF.